This TCR beta chain originates from a study of CDR3 diversity in severe acne (dated by TCRdb to about 2019). CDR1 and CDR2 are drawn from the germline V gene (reference sequence): SEHNR, FQNEAQ. Measured from the cysteine to the phenylalanine, the CDR3 is 15 residues long. The only DNA kept is the CDR3, 45 bases in frame from the first base. Ends trimmed: V by 1 base, J by 6 bases; bases unmatched to a gene: 7. About this clonotype itself: There is no known antigen for this receptor. The record has no base qualities; no much larger clone is one base away.

Receptor amplification or capture employed PCR. The listed sequencing device is Illumina HiSeq 2000. TCRdb cleaned the public reads at Q25 with fastp, built clones with MiXCR and kept in-frame beta chains. A single entry per CDR3 protein holds the most common genes and DNA from its merged rows. Recorded for this sample are about 76,000 distinct CDR3 sequences; approximately 51% of them occurred a single time. 14% of the sample comes from the top ten. The V and J genes are TRBV7-9 and TRBJ1-1, with 8 bases aligning to TRBD1. This clonotype was obtained from a male donor in good health, without acne. Sequencing used blood. The CDR3 protein: CASSLGTGFFAEAFF. At the DNA level, the sequence is TGTGCCAGCAGCTTAGGGACAGGGTTTTTTGCTGAAGCTTTCTTT.